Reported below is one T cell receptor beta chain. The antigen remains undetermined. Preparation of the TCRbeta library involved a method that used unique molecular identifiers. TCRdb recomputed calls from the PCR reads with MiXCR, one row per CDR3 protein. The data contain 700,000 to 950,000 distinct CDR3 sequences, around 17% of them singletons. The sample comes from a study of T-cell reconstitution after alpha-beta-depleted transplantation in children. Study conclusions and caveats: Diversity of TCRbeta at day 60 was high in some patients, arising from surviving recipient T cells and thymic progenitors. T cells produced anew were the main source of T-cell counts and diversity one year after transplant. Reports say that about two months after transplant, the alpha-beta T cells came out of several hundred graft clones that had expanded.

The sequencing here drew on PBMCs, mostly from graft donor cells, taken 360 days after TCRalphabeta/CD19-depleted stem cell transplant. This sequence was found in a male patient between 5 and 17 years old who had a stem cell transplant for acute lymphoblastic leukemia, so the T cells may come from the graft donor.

The CDR3 coding sequence is TGTGCCAGCAGCGTAGTGGGGGCGAGCACTGAAGCTTTCTTT. Translating gives CASSVVGASTEAFF. This chain joins TRBV9 and TRBJ1-1, with D tentatively TRBD1 (6 bases). This CDR3 is 14 amino acids long. V dropped 0 bases and J dropped 4 bases, with 10 bases sitting between them. CDR1 and CDR2 from the germline V gene are SGDLS and YYNGEE.